This TCR beta chain derives from a study of cytomegalovirus exposure and HLA in healthy donors. Study-wide results and limits: Under in vitro conditions, three CMV-associated chains were confirmed as specific for CMV antigens.

Details on this clone: The target antigen is unknown.

Primers: 60 Vbeta forward and 13 Jbeta reverse. The data were produced by immunoSEQ multiplex PCR, yet TCRdb's version contains in-frame clones alone and is incomplete. The repertoire holds some 150,000 clones, with more than 75% as singletons. Germline trimming cut 1 base from V and 3 bases from J; bases unmatched to any gene: 12. The CDR3 runs to 19 residues. The V gene's germline CDR1 is LGHNA and CDR2 YSLEER. The V and J genes are TRBV4-3 and TRBJ2-3, with 11 nucleotides matching TRBD2. Sequencing was done on a sample of PBMCs. The receptor comes from a human donor in good health. CDR3 in DNA: TGCGCCAGCAGCCAAGTCGTAGCGGGAGGGCCCTCTCGGACAGATACGCAGTATTTT. It translates to CASSQVVAGGPSRTDTQYF.